This passage covers 18 T cell receptor beta chains from one sample sequenced in a study of blood T cells in healthy people across ages. Sample-barcoded 5' priming and a J-beta primer mix drove a second PCR of roughly 6 to 12 cycles. In TCRdb, the 5' RACE reads were re-called with MiXCR into one record per CDR3 protein. The sample yields over 950,000 distinct CDR3 sequences, more than 30% seen once. What was sequenced was blood. The receptors were gathered from a man between 18 and 35 years old in good health.

This clonotype was found a few times. The chain couples TRBV3-1 to TRBJ2-3; D assignment may be TRBD1 or TRBD2 (5 bases each). The germline V gene has CDR1 LGHDT and CDR2 YNNKEL (reference sequence). The CDR3 runs to 17 residues. The V and J ends lost 0 bases and 2 bases respectively, with 15 bases between them. The chain's CDR3 is CASSQDFLQGATDTQYF. CDR3 nucleotides: TGTGCCAGCAGCCAAGATTTCCTCCAGGGAGCCACAGATACGCAGTATTTT.

The chain is built from TRBV27 and TRBJ2-3; D may be TRBD1 (5 bases). The CDR3 runs 12 residues. Germline V CDR1 and CDR2: MNHEY, SMNVEV (reference sequence). V was trimmed by 5 bases and J by 9 bases, leaving 12 bases between them. The CDR3 DNA reads TGTGCCAGCAGTGGACAATCAGTCACGCAGTATTTT. It encodes CASSGQSVTQYF.

The chain recombines TRBV12-3 or TRBV12-4 with TRBJ2-7, with a weak D call TRBD2 (6 bases). V was cut by 8 bases and J by 7 bases, with 18 bases left in between. The CDR3 consists of 13 residues. Written as DNA, the CDR3 is TGTGCCAGCCTCAGGACTACTAACAATGAGCAGTACTTC. This translates into CASLRTTNNEQYF.

The genes are TRBV3-1 and TRBJ1-5, with D hard to call. Trimming stripped 0 bases from V and 3 bases from J, with 9 bases between. CDR1 and CDR2 (germline): LGHDT, YNNKEL (reference sequence). This CDR3 has 15 amino acids. CDR3 DNA: TGTGCCAGCAGCCAAGATTCAACCGACAATCAGCCCCAGCATTTT. This codes for CASSQDSTDNQPQHF.

This clonotype was seen only a few times. The chain joins TRBV3-1 to TRBJ2-1; tentatively, D is TRBD2 (7 bases). Trimming removed 3 bases at V and 0 bases at J, with 9 bases between. The CDR3 extends over 15 amino acids. Germline values: CDR1 LGHDT, CDR2 YNNKEL (reference sequence). CDR3 loop: CASSQGGPSYNEQFF. CDR3 in DNA: TGTGCCAGCAGCCAGGGGGGGCCCTCCTACAATGAGCAGTTCTTC.

In this sample, this clonotype turned up a few times. The CDR3, as DNA: TGCAGTGGGTTGCGGGGGGACACAGATACGCAGTATTTT. This encodes CSGLRGDTDTQYF. V usage is TRBV20-1 and J usage is TRBJ2-3; 8 bases align to TRBD2. The germline gives CDR1 DFQATT, CDR2 SNEGSKA (reference sequence). This CDR3 is 13 amino acids long. Trimming removed 7 bases from V and 2 bases from J; junction bases left unmatched: 5.

The chain recombines TRBV20-1 with TRBJ1-1; 7 bases map to TRBD1. The junction had 13 bases not matched to a gene; V was cut back by 5 bases and J by 7 bases. CDR3 length: 14 amino acids. From germline, CDR1 is DFQATT and CDR2 SNEGSKA (reference sequence). Here the CDR3 reads CSASRGRMTNEAFF. CDR3 nucleotide sequence: TGCAGTGCTTCGAGGGGGCGTATGACTAATGAAGCTTTCTTT.

The chain carries TRBV7-2 and TRBJ1-2; 8 nucleotides line up with TRBD1. Germline CDR1 is SGHTA and CDR2 is FQGNSA. The CDR3 runs to 15 residues. V dropped 5 bases and J dropped 3; count of bases not matched to a gene: 8. The CDR3 DNA reads TGTGCCAGCAGCCACGGACAGGGTGGGGACTATGGCTACACCTTC. It specifies CASSHGQGGDYGYTF.

This clonotype was found a few times. The rearrangement links TRBV6-2 or TRBV6-3 to TRBJ2-3; no reliable D call. This CDR3 has 15 amino acids. V shed 0 bases and J shed 2 bases, with 9 bases lying between them. Germline V gene sequence: CDR1 MNHEY, CDR2 SVGEGT. The CDR3 DNA sequence: TGTGCCAGCAGTTACTCGGGTCCAAACACAGATACGCAGTATTTT. It encodes CASSYSGPNTDTQYF.

This clonotype was observed at least ten times. The chain has TRBV6-1 and TRBJ2-7, with D tentatively TRBD1 (5 bases). The germline V gene has CDR1 MNHNS and CDR2 SASEGT. There are 12 residues in the CDR3. V was pared by 5 bases and J by 3 bases, with 8 bases between. CDR3 sequence: CASSTDSYEQYF. The CDR3 DNA is TGTGCCAGCAGTACTGACAGCTACGAGCAGTACTTC.

The gene calls are TRBV4-3 and TRBJ2-1, with 8 bases fitting TRBD2. The CDR3 is 15 residues long. Germline assignment: CDR1 LGHNA and CDR2 YSLEER. V dropped 4 bases and J dropped 6; count of bases not matched to a gene: 8. CDR3 region: CASSPWAGGLNEQFF. The CDR3 nucleotides are TGCGCCAGCAGCCCCTGGGCGGGGGGCCTCAATGAGCAGTTCTTC.

The rearrangement uses TRBV15 and TRBJ2-7; 11 nucleotides align to TRBD1. This CDR3 is built from 14 residues. Germline values: CDR1 LNHNV, CDR2 YYDKDF (reference sequence). V dropped 5 bases and J dropped 3; count of bases not matched to a gene: 3. DNA for the CDR3: TGTGCCACCAGCTGGGACAGGGGGTTCTACGAGCAGTACTTC. Its translation: CATSWDRGFYEQYF.

The genes are TRBV21-1 and TRBJ1-5; TRBD1 is taken as the D call from the table, unchecked against the DNA. TRBV21-1 constitutes a pseudogene. The CDR3 runs 16 residues. This chain's CDR3 is CASSEDRGHCNQPQHF. CDR3 coding DNA: TGTGCCAGCTCAGAGGACAGGGGGCATTGCAATCAGCCCCAGCATTTT.

The chain recombines TRBV25-1 with TRBJ2-7, with a tentative D call TRBD2 (5 bases). Germline CDR1 and CDR2: MGHDK and SYGVNS. This CDR3 comprises 13 residues. Trimming shortened V by 2 bases and J by 6 bases, and 11 bases separated the two germline ends. The CDR3: CASSEKARAEQYF. CDR3 in DNA: TGTGCCAGCAGTGAAAAGGCGCGGGCCGAGCAGTACTTC.

The rearrangement links TRBV2 to TRBJ1-1, with 10 bases lining up with TRBD1. Germline V gene data show CDR1 as SNHLY and CDR2 as FYNNEI. The CDR3 is 14 amino acids. With 10 bases clipped from V and 0 bases from J, the junction kept 5 bases outside the gene matches. DNA of the CDR3: TGTGCCACCGTGGGACAGGGGATGAACACTGAAGCTTTCTTT. Amino acids: CATVGQGMNTEAFF.

The chain links TRBV5-6 to TRBJ2-2; no clear D. Trimming stripped 0 bases from V and 5 bases from J, with 8 bases between. The CDR3 totals 14 residues. Germline V CDR1 and CDR2: SGHDT, YYEEEE. The CDR3 sequence is CASSLVSATGELFF. The CDR3 DNA reads as TGTGCCAGCAGCTTGGTGTCCGCTACCGGGGAGCTGTTTTTT.

The chain employs TRBV6-6 and TRBJ1-1, with 7 bases matching TRBD1. The V gene end was trimmed by 8 bases and the J gene end by 1 base; junction bases not matched to a gene: 13. CDR1 is MNHNY and CDR2 is SVGAGI in the germline V gene (reference sequence). The CDR3 has 16 amino acids. Written as DNA, the CDR3 is TGTGCCAGCGACGTGGGCAGACAGGGAACGAACACTGAAGCTTTCTTT. Translated, it gives CASDVGRQGTNTEAFF.

The J gene is TRBJ2-5, the V gene TRBV20-1; a possible D gene is TRBD1 (6 bases). Trimming took 0 bases from V and 0 from J, leaving 20 bases between them. This CDR3 comprises 18 residues. CDR1 and CDR2 from the germline V gene are DFQATT and SNEGSKA (reference sequence). The CDR3 DNA sequence: TGCAGTGCTAGAGACGATAACGACAGGACCCAGTACCAAGAGACCCAGTACTTC. Translating it yields CSARDDNDRTQYQETQYF.